Below, 18 T cell receptor beta chains from the same sample are listed, as sequenced in a study of OX40 agonist ivuxolimab in advanced cancers. Here immunoSEQ multiplex PCR was the method, and the copy in TCRdb shows in-frame clones only, minus some. The sample contains around 43,000 clones, approximately 88% of which appear only once. Sequenced here: CD4+ or CD8+ T cells sorted from blood, sampled in a trial of the OX40 agonist ivuxolimab. These receptors were obtained from an adult with an advanced solid tumor such as melanoma, head and neck, liver or kidney cancer.

This chain connects TRBV7-9 to TRBJ2-6; unclear D gene. V was pared by 2 bases and J by 0 bases, with 8 bases between. Germline V gene lookup returns CDR1 SEHNR and CDR2 FQNEAQ (reference sequence). CDR3 length: 16 residues. CDR3 nucleotides: TGTGCCAGCAGCTTAAGTGTAACCTCTGGGGCCAACGTCCTGACTTTC. This gives the protein CASSLSVTSGANVLTF.

In this sample, this clone turned up a few times. This rearrangement joins TRBV5-6 to TRBJ2-1; 11 bases match TRBD2. J lost 7 bases, V lost 1 base, and 4 bases had no gene match. The CDR3 length is 15 residues. In germline, CDR1 is SGHDT, CDR2 YYEEEE. CDR3 sequence (DNA): TGTGCCAGCAGCTTGCTAGCGGGGGGTCGTAATGAGCAGTTCTTC. Translating it yields CASSLLAGGRNEQFF.

This clone was seen just once. The chain uses TRBV15 and TRBJ2-2, with D maybe TRBD1 (6 bases). V dropped 5 bases and J dropped 1 base, with 14 bases sitting between them. CDR1 LNHNV and CDR2 YYDKDF come from the germline V gene (reference sequence). The CDR3 runs to 16 residues. In DNA form, the CDR3 reads TGTGCCACCAGCTCGGTCCCGACAGGGAACACCGGGGAGCTGTTTTTT. Protein: CATSSVPTGNTGELFF. Combining the CDR3 with reference TRBV15 and TRBJ2-2 gives the whole variable domain DAMVIQNPRYQVTQFGKPVTLSCSQTLNHNVMYWYQQKSSQAPKLLFHYYDKDFNNEADTPDNFQSRRPNTSFCFLDIRSPGLGDTAMYLCATSSVPTGNTGELFFGEGSRLTVL.

This sequence joins TRBV23-1 and TRBJ1-1; TRBD1 is a possible D gene (5 bases). TRBV23-1 is treated as an ORF (open reading frame) with a function not yet certain. V lost 3 bases to trimming and J lost 1 base, with 9 bases between them. This CDR3 has 14 amino acids. The CDR3 protein is CASSQPTENTEAFF. For the CDR3, the DNA is TGCGCCAGCAGTCAGCCGACAGAGAACACTGAAGCTTTCTTT.

The gene calls are TRBV27 and TRBJ1-1, with D tentatively TRBD1 (5 bases). The V gene's germline CDR1 is MNHEY and CDR2 SMNVEV (reference sequence). V was shortened by 11 bases and J by 4 bases, with 20 bases between the two germline ends. This CDR3 contains 14 residues. CDR3 sequence reads: CAGGGRRNTTEAFF. For the CDR3, the DNA is TGTGCCGGGGGGGGGAGAAGAAACACCACTGAAGCTTTCTTT.

CDR3 nucleotide sequence: TGTGCCAGCAGTTCGACAGGGAGAGATGAAGCTTTCTTT. As protein: CASSSTGRDEAFF. The chain combines TRBV27 with TRBJ1-1; TRBD1 aligns across 7 bases. The V gene end was trimmed by 4 bases and the J gene end by 7 bases; junction bases not matched to a gene: 6. The CDR3 is 13 residues long. The germline V gene has CDR1 MNHEY and CDR2 SMNVEV (reference sequence).

The chain carries TRBV5-1 and TRBJ2-7; D gene uncertain. Germline V gives CDR1 SGHRS, CDR2 YFSETQ. Trimming left V 4 bases short and J 4 bases short, with 12 bases between. This CDR3 has 13 residues. CDR3 in amino acids: CASSPFSRYEQYF. CDR3 sequence (DNA): TGCGCCAGCAGCCCCTTTAGCAGGTACGAGCAGTACTTC.

Details on this clone: Other DNA sequences within the sample encode an identical CDR3. V is TRBV4-1 and J is TRBJ2-7; 9 bases agree with TRBD2. This CDR3 has 15 amino acids. The trim removed 1 base at V and 4 bases at J, leaving 5 bases unmatched. Per germline, CDR1 MGHRA and CDR2 YSYEKL. CDR3 sequence (DNA): TGCGCCAGCAGCCAAGGGCTAGCGGGGCGTTACGAGCAGTACTTC. It translates to CASSQGLAGRYEQYF.

DNA for the CDR3: TGTGCCAGCCAGCTAAACACTCTCCAGGAGACCCAGTACTTC. Its protein is CASQLNTLQETQYF. V usage is TRBV6-5 and J usage is TRBJ2-5; the D is unclear. The CDR3 is 14 residues long. Germline CDR1 is MNHEY and CDR2 is SVGAGI. Between the trimmed V and J ends, which lost 8 bases and 5 bases, there was a span of 18 bases.

This chain links TRBV6-5 with TRBJ1-2; D gene uncertain. V shed 2 bases and J shed 7 bases, with 5 bases lying between them. This CDR3 has 11 amino acids. Germline-derived CDR1 and CDR2 are MNHEY and SVGAGI. Here the CDR3 DNA reads TGTGCCAGCAGTTACCGGGGTGGCTACACCTTC. It codes for CASSYRGGYTF.

The chain recombines TRBV5-4 with TRBJ2-7; the match to TRBD1 covers 7 bases. CDR1 and CDR2 (germline): SGHNT, YYREEE (reference sequence). CDR3 length equals 14 residues. V trimming: 3 bases; J trimming: 4 bases; junction bases outside the gene matches: 7. CDR3 sequence: CASSSGQKIYEQYF. In nucleotides, the CDR3 is TGTGCCAGCAGCTCGGGACAGAAAATTTACGAGCAGTACTTC.

V is TRBV9 and J is TRBJ2-6; TRBD1 aligns across 12 bases. V dropped 0 bases and J dropped 1; count of bases not matched to a gene: 8. CDR3 length equals 20 residues. Germline lookup yields CDR1 SGDLS and CDR2 YYNGEE. DNA of the CDR3: TGTGCCAGCAGCGTAGGTCCCGGGACAGGGGGCAGTTCTGGGGCCAACGTCCTGACTTTC. As protein: CASSVGPGTGGSSGANVLTF. Based on the CDR3 plus reference TRBV9 and TRBJ2-6, the full variable domain is DSGVTQTPKHLITATGQRVTLRCSPRSGDLSVYWYQQSLDQGLQFLIQYYNGEERAKGNILERFSAQQFPDLHSELNLSSLELGDSALYFCASSVGPGTGGSSGANVLTFGAGSRLTVL.

The genes are TRBV27 and TRBJ2-7, with 7 bases matching TRBD2. The germline CDR1 and CDR2 sequences are MNHEY and SMNVEV (reference sequence). The CDR3 runs 14 residues. V lost 4 bases to trimming and J lost 2 bases; unmatched junction nucleotides: 5. CDR3 DNA sequence: TGTGCCAGCAGTTCTGGACTAGTTGCCTACGAGCAGTACTTC. Encoded protein: CASSSGLVAYEQYF.

This chain's CDR3 is CASSLGSGKDEQFF. CDR3 DNA sequence: TGTGCCAGCAGCTTGGGTAGCGGGAAGGATGAGCAGTTCTTC. The V gene is TRBV5-4, the J gene TRBJ2-1; 8 bases line up with TRBD2. Germline-derived CDR1 and CDR2 are SGHNT and YYREEE (reference sequence). With 0 bases clipped from V and 8 bases from J, the junction kept 4 bases outside the gene matches. The CDR3 is made up of 14 amino acids.

The rearrangement uses TRBV10-3 and TRBJ1-3; D gene ambiguous. V was trimmed by 2 bases and J by 0 bases, leaving 8 bases between them. The CDR3 consists of 15 residues. The germline V gene encodes CDR1 ENHRY and CDR2 SYGVKD. CDR3 residues: CAISEVPLSGNTIYF. Here the CDR3 DNA reads TGTGCCATCAGTGAGGTGCCGCTCTCTGGAAACACCATATATTTT.

The chain combines TRBV2 with TRBJ1-2; D remains ambiguous. Germline lookup yields CDR1 SNHLY and CDR2 FYNNEI. The V and J ends lost 10 bases and 1 base respectively, with 7 bases between them. The CDR3 consists of 11 residues. CDR3 sequence: CAIYDNYGYTF. The CDR3 region has the DNA TGTGCCATCTACGATAACTATGGCTACACCTTC.

V usage is TRBV2 and J usage is TRBJ2-7, with D perhaps TRBD1 (7 bases). The CDR3 length is 16 residues. Germline V gene lookup returns CDR1 SNHLY and CDR2 FYNNEI. Trimming cost V 4 bases and J 3 bases, with 19 bases left between them. CDR3 residues: CASSVGPGGGNYEQYF. CDR3 coding DNA: TGTGCCAGCAGTGTTGGTCCAGGGGGAGGAAACTACGAGCAGTACTTC.

V is TRBV29-1 and J is TRBJ2-4; D is uncertain. CDR1 SQVTM and CDR2 ANQGSEA come from the germline V gene. The CDR3 is 16 residues long. Between the trimmed V and J ends, which lost 4 bases and 8 bases, there was a span of 24 bases. CDR3 in DNA: TGCAGCGTTGTCGACCCAGTAGCTCCCCTGCGAGACATTCAGTACTTC. The encoded protein is CSVVDPVAPLRDIQYF.